This T cell receptor (beta chain) derives from a study of shared clonotypes between healthy human individuals. Study-wide results and limits: Estimated richness values were generally larger in naive subsets than in memory subsets. Between a few donors, naive CD4 clonotypes were shared at a level of roughly 5.5%.

The assay was immunoSEQ multiplex PCR, and TCRdb's table has in-frame clones only and misses some. Here the sample spans some 2,100,000 clones, about 94% being singletons. CDR1 MNHEY and CDR2 SVGAGI come from the germline V gene. The CDR3 totals 14 residues. Trimming removed 5 bases from V and 10 bases from J; junction bases left unmatched: 12. Notes on this clone: Its specificity is unknown.

J is TRBJ2-3 and V is TRBV6-5, with 7 bases identical to TRBD2. The TCR originated in a young man in good health. Material: naive CD4+ T cells sorted from blood. Specified subset: CD45RA+ positively selected. CDR3 sequence: CASSRGLEGTSQYF. For the CDR3, the DNA is TGTGCCAGCAGTCGCGGACTAGAGGGTACTTCGCAGTATTTT.